This TCR beta chain came from a study of OX40 agonist ivuxolimab in advanced cancers. Measured with immunoSEQ multiplex PCR; TCRdb has only the in-frame clones, and not every one. This table holds about 70,000 clones, around 78% found once. Concerning this clone: Its target is unknown.

Study findings and constraints: Some nonresponders likewise displayed low normalized T-cell clonal expansion.

Germline V gene lookup returns CDR1 SGHTA and CDR2 FQGNSA. With V trimmed by 5 bases and J by 2 bases, 4 bases remained unmatched. The CDR3 spans 15 residues. This clonotype was obtained from an adult with an advanced solid tumor such as melanoma, head and neck, liver or kidney cancer. This sample comprised CD4+ or CD8+ T cells sorted from blood, obtained in a trial of the OX40 agonist ivuxolimab. The chain has TRBV7-2 and TRBJ2-2; 8 nucleotides match TRBD2. CDR3 nucleotides: TGTGCCAGCAGCCCCCGGGGGGGAAACACCGGGGAGCTGTTTTTT. Translation: CASSPRGGNTGELFF.